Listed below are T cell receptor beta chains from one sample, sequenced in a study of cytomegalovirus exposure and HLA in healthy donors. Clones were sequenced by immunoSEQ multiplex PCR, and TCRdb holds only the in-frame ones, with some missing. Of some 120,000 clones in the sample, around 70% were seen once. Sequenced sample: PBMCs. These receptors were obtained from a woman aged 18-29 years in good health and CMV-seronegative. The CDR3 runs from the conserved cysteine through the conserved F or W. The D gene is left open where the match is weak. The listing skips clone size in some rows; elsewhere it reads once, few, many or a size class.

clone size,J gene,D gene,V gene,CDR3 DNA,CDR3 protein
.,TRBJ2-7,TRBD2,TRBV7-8,TGTGCCAGCAGCTTGGACGGGACTAGCGGGGTACCCGCCTACGAGCAGTACTTC,CASSLDGTSGVPAYEQYF
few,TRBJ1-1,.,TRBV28,TGTGCCAGTCGACTATGGGGCACTGAAGCTTTCTTT,CASRLWGTEAFF
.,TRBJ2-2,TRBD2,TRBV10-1,TGCGCCAGCAGGAAGACTAGCGGGGGGGCCGTCACCGGGGAGCTGTTTTTT,CASRKTSGGAVTGELFF
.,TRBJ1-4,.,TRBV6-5,TGTGCCAGCAGTTACTTGTCGGGGGTGACTAATGAAAAACTGTTTTTT,CASSYLSGVTNEKLFF
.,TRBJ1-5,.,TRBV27,TGTGCCAGCAGTTTATTGGGGGGTAGCAATCAGCCCCAGCATTTT,CASSLLGGSNQPQHF
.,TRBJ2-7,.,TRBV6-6,TGTGCCAGCACCCAGACGGGACAAGCCTACGAGCAGTACTTC,CASTQTGQAYEQYF
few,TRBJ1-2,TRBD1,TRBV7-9,TGTGCCAGCAGCTTAGGGGGGATGAGGACAGGGGCCCCTGGGGGCTACACCTTC,CASSLGGMRTGAPGGYTF
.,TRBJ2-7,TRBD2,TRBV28,TGTGCCAGCAGTCCATCGGCTAGCGGGGGTTACGAGCAGTACTTC,CASSPSASGGYEQYF
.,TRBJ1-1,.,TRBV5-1,TGCGCCAGCAGCTCCAGTACTGAAGCTTTCTTT,CASSSSTEAFF
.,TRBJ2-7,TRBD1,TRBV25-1,TGTGCCAGCAGTGACCAGGGGGCCGACGAGCAGTACTTC,CASSDQGADEQYF
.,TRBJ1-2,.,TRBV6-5,TGTGCCAGCAGTTACTCGGGCAGCTATGGCTACACCTTC,CASSYSGSYGYTF
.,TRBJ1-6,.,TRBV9,TGTGCCAGCAGCAGTGTGGGGGGAGGGGTCAATTCACCCCTCCACTTT,CASSSVGGGVNSPLHF
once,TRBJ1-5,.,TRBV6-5,TGTGCCAGCAGCCCTACAGAGAATCAGCCCCAGCATTTT,CASSPTENQPQHF
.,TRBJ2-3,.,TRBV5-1,TGCGCCAGCAGCTCCCCTCCGGGGGAATTAGATACGCAGTATTTT,CASSSPPGELDTQYF
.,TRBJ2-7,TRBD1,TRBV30,TGTGCCTGGACGACAGGGGGCGAGCAGTACTTC,CAWTTGGEQYF
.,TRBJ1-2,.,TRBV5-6,TGTGCCAGCAGCCCACTTCCACGCGGGGCCCATGTTAACAACTATGGCTACACCTTC,CASSPLPRGAHVNNYGYTF
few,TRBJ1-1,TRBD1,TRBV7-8,TGTGCCAGCAGCCAAACAGGGGGGAACACTGAAGCTTTCTTT,CASSQTGGNTEAFF
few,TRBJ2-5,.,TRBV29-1,TGCAGCGTTGGTCCCGGCCAAGAGACCCAGTACTTC,CSVGPGQETQYF
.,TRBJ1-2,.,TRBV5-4,TGTGCCAGTGTGAAGAAGGGGCTTGGCGACTACACCTTC,CASVKKGLGDYTF
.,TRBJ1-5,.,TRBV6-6,TGTGCCAGCAGTTACTCGGCCCGAAGCAATCAGCCCCAGCATTTT,CASSYSARSNQPQHF
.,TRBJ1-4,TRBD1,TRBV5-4,TGTGCCAGCAGCCCCGGGGCAGGGGGACAAGAAAAACTGTTTTTT,CASSPGAGGQEKLFF
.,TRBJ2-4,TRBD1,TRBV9,TGTGCCAGCAGCGTAGAAATTTCCGGACAGGGAAACATTCAGTACTTC,CASSVEISGQGNIQYF
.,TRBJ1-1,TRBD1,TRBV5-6,TGTGCCAGCAGCTTAGGACCCGGGACAGTCAACACTGAAGCTTTCTTT,CASSLGPGTVNTEAFF
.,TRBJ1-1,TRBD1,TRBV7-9,TGTGCCAGCAGCCAAGGACAGGGGGACACTGAAGCTTTCTTT,CASSQGQGDTEAFF
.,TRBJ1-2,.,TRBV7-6,TGTGCCAGCAGCTTAGCCCAGGGGCGGGATGGCTACACCTTC,CASSLAQGRDGYTF
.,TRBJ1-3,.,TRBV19,TGTGCCAGTAGTATATCTCCGGGAACTGGAAACACCATATATTTT,CASSISPGTGNTIYF
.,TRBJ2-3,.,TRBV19,TGTGCCAGTAGTATAGGGGCCTTTTCAGGTAAGGCGAAGCGGGATACGCAGTATTTT,CASSIGAFSGKAKRDTQYF
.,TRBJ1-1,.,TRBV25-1,TGTGCCAGCATTAGTTATTCTGAAGCTTTCTTT,CASISYSEAFF
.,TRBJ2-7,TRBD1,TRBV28,TGTGCCAGCAGTTATAGAGGACAGGTCTACGAGCAGTACTTC,CASSYRGQVYEQYF
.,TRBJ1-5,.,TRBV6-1,TGTGCCAGCAGCTTATCAGGGATGGTACAGCCCCAGCATTTT,CASSLSGMVQPQHF
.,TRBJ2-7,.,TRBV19,TGTGCCAGTAGTTCATCCTACGAGCAGTACTTC,CASSSSYEQYF
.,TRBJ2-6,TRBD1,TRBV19,TGTGCCAGTCGCGTGCCAGACAGGGATAGGTCTGGGGCCAACGTCCTGACTTTC,CASRVPDRDRSGANVLTF
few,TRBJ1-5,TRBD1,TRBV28,TGTGCCAGCCGAAGGGACAGAGTGATGCCCCAGCATTTT,CASRRDRVMPQHF
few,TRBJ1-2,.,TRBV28,TGTGCCAGCAGCCTGGCCGGGAACTATGGCTACACCTTC,CASSLAGNYGYTF
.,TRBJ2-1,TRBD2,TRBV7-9,TGTGCCAGCAGCTTCCCCGGGGGGGCCGGCAATGAGCAGTTCTTC,CASSFPGGAGNEQFF
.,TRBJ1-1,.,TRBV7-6,TGTGCCAGCAGCTTAGGGTTTGGGGGCCCGAACACTGAAGCTTTCTTT,CASSLGFGGPNTEAFF
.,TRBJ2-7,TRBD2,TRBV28,TGTGCCAGCACCACGAGGCGGGGGGGACTCTCCTACGAGCAGTACTTC,CASTTRRGGLSYEQYF
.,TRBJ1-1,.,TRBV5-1,TGCGCCAGCAGCTTATATCAACAGGGAACTGAAGCTTTCTTT,CASSLYQQGTEAFF
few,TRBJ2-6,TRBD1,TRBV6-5,TGTGCCAGCAGTTACGGAAGGGGGCCTGGGGCCAACGTCCTGACTTTC,CASSYGRGPGANVLTF
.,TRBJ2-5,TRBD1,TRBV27,TGTGCCAGCAAGACAGGGTACCAAGAGACCCAGTACTTC,CASKTGYQETQYF
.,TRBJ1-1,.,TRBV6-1,TGTGCCAGCAGACTCGACAGGTTGGCTGAAGCTTTCTTT,CASRLDRLAEAFF
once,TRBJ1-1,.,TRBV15,TGTGCCACCAGCAGAGATCATCGGGGGTATAACACTGAAGCTTTCTTT,CATSRDHRGYNTEAFF
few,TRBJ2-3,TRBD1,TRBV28,TGTGCCAGCAGGCCGGGACAGGGGACAGATACGCAGTATTTT,CASRPGQGTDTQYF
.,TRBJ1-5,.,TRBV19,TGTGCCAGTGGCGTGGGGGGTAGGAGCAATCAGCCCCAGCATTTT,CASGVGGRSNQPQHF
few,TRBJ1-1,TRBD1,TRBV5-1,TGCGCCAGCAGCTTGGCAGCAGGGGGCCTCGTTAGAGGCACTGAAGCTTTCTTT,CASSLAAGGLVRGTEAFF
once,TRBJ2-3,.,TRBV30,TGTGCCAGGGGCCAAGATGCGCAGTATTTT,CARGQDAQYF